The present TCR beta chain was sequenced within a study of cytomegalovirus exposure and HLA in healthy donors. This cohort consisted of healthy bone marrow donors. For this clone: Antigen specificity is unknown.

The study's findings and limits: No immune exposure information besides CMV serostatus was available.

The germline V and J ends were trimmed by 4 bases and 5 bases, with 11 bases remaining between them. The germline V gene has CDR1 SGHTA and CDR2 FQGTGA. The CDR3 spans 13 residues. The PCR ran on 60 Vbeta and 13 Jbeta primers. Measured with immunoSEQ multiplex PCR; TCRdb has only the in-frame clones, and not every one. This table has under 200,000 clones, 60% to 85% appearing once. Sequencing was done on a sample of PBMCs. The chain joins TRBV7-3 to TRBJ1-1; D call uncertain. The TCR originated in a female donor in good health and CMV-seronegative. This chain's CDR3 is CASSYTPLTEAFF. In DNA, the CDR3 is TGTGCCAGCAGCTACACCCCGTTGACTGAAGCTTTCTTT. Combining the CDR3 with reference TRBV7-3 and TRBJ1-1 gives the whole variable domain GAGVSQTPSNKVTEKGKYVELRCDPISGHTALYWYRQSLGQGPEFLIYFQGTGAADDSGLPNDRFFAVRPEGSVSTLKIQRTERGDSAVYLCASSYTPLTEAFFGQGTRLTVV.